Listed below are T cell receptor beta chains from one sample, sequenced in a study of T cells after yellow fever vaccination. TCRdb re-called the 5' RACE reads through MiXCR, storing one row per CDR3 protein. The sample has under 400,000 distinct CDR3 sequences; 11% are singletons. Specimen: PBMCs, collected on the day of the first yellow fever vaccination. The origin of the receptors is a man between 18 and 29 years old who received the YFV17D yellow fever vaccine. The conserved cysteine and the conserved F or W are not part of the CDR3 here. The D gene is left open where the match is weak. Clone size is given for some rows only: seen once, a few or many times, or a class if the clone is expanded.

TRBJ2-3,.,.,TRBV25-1,ASRDYLGTDTQY
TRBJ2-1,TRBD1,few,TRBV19,ASSITGGYNEQF
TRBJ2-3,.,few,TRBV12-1,ASSPVRAGGRTDTQY
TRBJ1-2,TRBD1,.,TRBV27,ASSHRQGANYGYT
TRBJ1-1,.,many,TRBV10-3,AISYGLNTEAF
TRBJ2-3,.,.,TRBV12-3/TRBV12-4,ASSLYVGGTDTQY
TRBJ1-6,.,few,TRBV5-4,ASSSDRSSYNSPLH
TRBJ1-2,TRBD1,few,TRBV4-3,ASSQAEGAYGYT
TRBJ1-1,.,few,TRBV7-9,ASSLARRGEGTEAF
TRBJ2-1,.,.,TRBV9,ASSRMGGNEQF
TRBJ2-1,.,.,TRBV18,ASSPLDRGGSEQF
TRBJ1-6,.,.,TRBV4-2,ASSSHGRGGSPLH
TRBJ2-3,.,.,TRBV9,ASSVAEDTQY
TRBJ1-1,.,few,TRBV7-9,ASSFGNDRTGAF
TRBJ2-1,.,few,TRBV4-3,ASSGAFGSSYNEQF
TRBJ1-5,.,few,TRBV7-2,ASSLAAGNNQPQH